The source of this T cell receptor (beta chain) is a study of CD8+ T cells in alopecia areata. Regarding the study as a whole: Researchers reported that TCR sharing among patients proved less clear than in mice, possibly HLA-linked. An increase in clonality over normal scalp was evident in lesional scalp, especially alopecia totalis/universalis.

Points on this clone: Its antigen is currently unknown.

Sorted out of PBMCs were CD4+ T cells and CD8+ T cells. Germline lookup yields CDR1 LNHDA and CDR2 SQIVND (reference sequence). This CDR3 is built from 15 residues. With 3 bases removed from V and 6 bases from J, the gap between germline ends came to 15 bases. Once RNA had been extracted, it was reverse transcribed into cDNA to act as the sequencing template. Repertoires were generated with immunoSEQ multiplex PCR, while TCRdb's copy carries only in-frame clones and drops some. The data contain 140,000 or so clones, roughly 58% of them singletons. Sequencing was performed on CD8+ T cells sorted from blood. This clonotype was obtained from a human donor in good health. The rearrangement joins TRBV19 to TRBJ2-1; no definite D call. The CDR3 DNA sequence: TGTGCCAGTAGTATCGTGCTTATTACCGGCAATGAGCAGTTCTTC. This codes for CASSIVLITGNEQFF.